The clone carrying this T cell receptor (beta chain) was seen ten or more times. What it binds is not known. Amplified TCR beta CDR3 regions came from RNA transcripts. HTBI primers were employed in a first-round RT-PCR of the TCR CDR3. In TCRdb, the multiplex PCR reads were re-called with MiXCR into one record per CDR3 protein. The table records some 720,000 distinct CDR3 sequences, about 16% of them present only once. This entry belongs to a study of T cells in Graves' hyperthyroidism and ophthalmopathy. General observations from the study: Expanded thyroid clonotypes (above 0.001) were mostly also found in blood.

The sample was blood. The sequence came from a young man with Graves' hyperthyroidism.

The CDR3 nucleotides are TGCAGTGCTCAACCGGGAGACCAGGGAGAGCAGTACTTC. As protein: CSAQPGDQGEQYF. The chain joins TRBV20-1 to TRBJ2-7, with D tentatively TRBD2 (6 bases). From germline, CDR1 is DFQATT and CDR2 SNEGSKA (reference sequence). The CDR3 consists of 13 residues. V lost 5 bases and J lost 7, with 18 bases in between.